The 20 T cell receptor beta chains presented below share a single source sample, sequenced in a study of control samples from healthy donors and cancer patients. Clones were read by immunoSEQ multiplex PCR, and TCRdb kept only the in-frame ones, dropping some. There are tens of thousands of clones in the sample; over 65% occur only once, and over 45% lies in the top ten. The sequencing sample was made of blood. Source of these receptors: a man in his 60s in good health.

This rearrangement joins TRBV30 to TRBJ2-5, with D perhaps TRBD1 or TRBD2 (6 bases each). The V gene lost 1 base and the J gene lost 2 bases, with 11 bases spanning the gap. The CDR3 sequence is 14 residues long. Germline values: CDR1 GTSNPN, CDR2 SVGIG (reference sequence). The CDR3 DNA is TGTGCCTGGAGTGGCGGGACATTACAAGAGACCCAGTACTTC. Residues: CAWSGGTLQETQYF.

This clone was seen a few times. The V gene is TRBV30, the J gene TRBJ2-2; 10 bases fit TRBD2. V was clipped by 2 bases and J by 3 bases; unmatched bases: 9. This CDR3 region has 17 residues. Germline V lookup: CDR1 GTSNPN, CDR2 SVGIG (reference sequence). The CDR3 protein is CAWSRRAGLAHTGELFF. CDR3 bases: TGTGCCTGGAGTAGACGGGCGGGACTAGCGCACACCGGGGAGCTGTTTTTT.

CDR3 coding DNA: TGTGCCAGCAGTTACGGGATAGCGGGGGCAGATACGCAGTATTTT. It yields the protein CASSYGIAGADTQYF. The J gene is TRBJ2-3, the V gene TRBV6-2 or TRBV6-3; TRBD2 matches at 9 bases. The germline CDR1 and CDR2 sequences are MNHEY and SVGEGT. This CDR3 contains 15 residues. V gave up 2 bases and J gave up 4 bases; unmatched junction bases: 4.

This chain connects TRBV6-5 to TRBJ2-7, with 12 nucleotides matching TRBD1. CDR1 and CDR2 (germline): MNHEY, SVGAGI. There are 15 residues in the CDR3. The ends lost 6 bases at V and 2 bases at J; junction bases unmatched: 5. The CDR3 DNA sequence: TGTGCCAGCAGCCTTGGGACAGGGGGCCCCTACGAGCAGTACTTC. It translates to CASSLGTGGPYEQYF.

DNA for the CDR3: TGTGCCAGCAGTACAGGGCGAGGAAACACCATATATTTT. Its protein product is CASSTGRGNTIYF. The chain joins TRBV27 to TRBJ1-3; D may be TRBD1 (6 bases). V was trimmed by 5 bases and J by 4 bases, leaving 9 bases between them. Germline V CDR1 and CDR2: MNHEY, SMNVEV (reference sequence). The CDR3 consists of 13 residues.

The chain uses TRBV5-1 and TRBJ2-5; 10 nucleotides match TRBD1. Losses at the gene ends were 4 bases for V and 3 bases for J; bases not matched to a gene: 6. Germline V gives CDR1 SGHRS, CDR2 YFSETQ. The CDR3 sequence is 15 residues long. The CDR3 DNA sequence: TGCGCCAGCAGCCTTTTTGGACAGGGGGAAGAGACCCAGTACTTC. Amino acids: CASSLFGQGEETQYF.

The chain is built from TRBV4-3 and TRBJ1-1; a possible D gene is TRBD1 (5 bases). CDR3 size: 14 residues. Germline assignment: CDR1 LGHNA and CDR2 YSLEER. Trimming took off 4 bases at V and 0 bases at J, with 9 bases between the two ends. CDR3 in amino acids: CASSRDGVNTEAFF. Written as DNA, the CDR3 is TGCGCCAGCAGCCGGGACGGAGTGAACACTGAAGCTTTCTTT.

The CDR3 here is CASSYSPASYEQYF. DNA of the CDR3: TGTGCCAGCAGTTACTCACCAGCCAGCTACGAGCAGTACTTC. The chain is built from TRBV6-5 and TRBJ2-7; D is uncertain. The CDR3 has 14 amino acids. V was cut by 0 bases and J by 3 bases, with 9 bases left in between. Germline V CDR1 and CDR2: MNHEY, SVGAGI.

The chain combines TRBV6-6 with TRBJ1-5; D is unclear. Trimming cost V 8 bases and J 3 bases, with 8 bases left between them. The germline V gene encodes CDR1 MNHNY and CDR2 SVGAGI (reference sequence). CDR3 size: 12 residues. This CDR3 reads CASLGPNQPQHF. CDR3 coding DNA: TGTGCCAGCCTCGGCCCCAATCAGCCCCAGCATTTT.

This chain uses TRBV6-2 or TRBV6-3 with TRBJ2-7; D gene ambiguous. In germline, CDR1 is MNHEY, CDR2 SVGEGT. There are 11 residues in the CDR3. The V gene lost 6 bases and the J gene lost 3 bases, with 6 bases spanning the gap. The CDR3 reads CASSRDYEQYF. The CDR3 DNA sequence: TGTGCCAGCAGCCGAGACTACGAGCAGTACTTC.

Only one count was recorded for this clone. This rearrangement joins TRBV7-2 to TRBJ1-1; D gene ambiguous. Germline CDR1 reads SGHTA; CDR2 reads FQGNSA. V gave up 4 bases and J gave up 0 bases, with 15 bases separating them. This CDR3 comprises 16 residues. As DNA, the CDR3 is TGTGCCAGCAGCTCGGACCGCCGCATGGTGAACACTGAAGCTTTCTTT. Translated: CASSSDRRMVNTEAFF.

The V gene is TRBV6-5, the J gene TRBJ1-2; D not resolved. The V end was cut by 6 bases, the J end by 2 bases, with 10 bases between. Germline CDR1 is MNHEY and CDR2 is SVGAGI. The CDR3 is made up of 13 amino acids. The CDR3 DNA is TGTGCCAGCAGCTATGACGGAAACTATGGCTACACCTTC. Its protein is CASSYDGNYGYTF.

This clone was picked up one time. V usage is TRBV30 and J usage is TRBJ1-2, with a possible D match to TRBD1 (5 bases). The CDR3 is made up of 13 amino acids. Deletions cut 5 bases from V and 7 bases from J, with 17 bases between. The V gene's germline CDR1 is GTSNPN and CDR2 SVGIG (reference sequence). For the CDR3, the DNA is TGTGCCTGGGACAGCGGGGATCGGCGTGGCTACACCTTC. Translating it yields CAWDSGDRRGYTF.

This clone has only a few counts. The CDR3 region is CASSATGADTEAFF. The DNA for the CDR3 is TGTGCCAGCAGCGCGACAGGGGCGGACACTGAAGCTTTCTTT. J is TRBJ1-1 and V is TRBV7-3, with TRBD1 matching over 8 bases. CDR3 size: 14 residues. Germline V gene data show CDR1 as SGHTA and CDR2 as FQGTGA. V lost 5 bases, J lost 3 bases, and 5 bases stayed unmatched.

The chain carries TRBV7-2 and TRBJ1-1; D unresolved. The CDR3 loop spans 14 amino acids. V lost 1 base, J lost 4 bases, and 10 bases lay in between. CDR1 is SGHTA, CDR2 FQGNSA, per germline. The CDR3 DNA is TGTGCCAGCAGCTTAGTTTTCAGGTCCACTGAAGCTTTCTTT. This translates into CASSLVFRSTEAFF.

The chain recombines TRBV7-2 with TRBJ2-5, with D tentatively TRBD1 (5 bases). Trimming shortened V by 1 base and J by 0 bases, and 12 bases separated the two germline ends. The CDR3 is 16 amino acids. Per the germline V gene, CDR1 is SGHTA and CDR2 is FQGNSA. CDR3 bases: TGTGCCAGCAGCTTAGGTCCAGGGCCCCACCAAGAGACCCAGTACTTC. Its protein is CASSLGPGPHQETQYF. The entire variable domain, with the rest obtained from reference TRBV7-2 and TRBJ2-5, is as follows: GAGVSQSPSNKVTEKGKDVELRCDPISGHTALYWYRQSLGQGLEFLIYFQGNSAPDKSGLPSDRFSAERTGGSVSTLTIQRTQQEDSAVYLCASSLGPGPHQETQYFGPGTRLLVL.

V gene TRBV5-1 combines with J gene TRBJ2-7; 7 nucleotides line up with TRBD2. This CDR3 is built from 16 residues. Per the germline V gene, CDR1 is SGHRS and CDR2 is YFSETQ. V gave up 0 bases and J gave up 1 base; unmatched junction bases: 7. CDR3 DNA: TGCGCCAGCAGCTTGGACGCGGGAGCGGGGTCCTACGAGCAGTACTTC. It translates to CASSLDAGAGSYEQYF.

CDR3 DNA: TGTGCCAGCAGCCGGGTAGCGGGAGGGTCCTACAATGAGCAGTTCTTC. Amino acids: CASSRVAGGSYNEQFF. The rearrangement joins TRBV14 to TRBJ2-1, with TRBD2 matching over 11 bases. Trimming took 4 bases from V and 1 from J; bases not matched to a gene: 3. This CDR3 region has 16 residues. Germline V gives CDR1 SGHDN, CDR2 FVKESK.

The chain links TRBV6-5 to TRBJ2-2, with 8 bases matching TRBD1. The germline gives CDR1 MNHEY, CDR2 SVGAGI. The CDR3 contains 13 residues. V trimming: 8 bases; J trimming: 1 base; junction bases outside the gene matches: 0. CDR3 DNA: TGTGCCAGCGGGACAGGGAACACCGGGGAGCTGTTTTTT. Amino acid sequence: CASGTGNTGELFF.

The J gene is TRBJ2-3, the V gene TRBV14; possible D gene TRBD2, 5 bases. The CDR3 totals 16 residues. V lost 2 bases to trimming and J lost 0 bases, with 12 bases between them. CDR1 is SGHDN and CDR2 is FVKESK in the germline V gene. The CDR3: CASSQFVGVSTDTQYF. CDR3 coding DNA: TGTGCCAGCAGCCAATTTGTGGGAGTGAGCACAGATACGCAGTATTTT.